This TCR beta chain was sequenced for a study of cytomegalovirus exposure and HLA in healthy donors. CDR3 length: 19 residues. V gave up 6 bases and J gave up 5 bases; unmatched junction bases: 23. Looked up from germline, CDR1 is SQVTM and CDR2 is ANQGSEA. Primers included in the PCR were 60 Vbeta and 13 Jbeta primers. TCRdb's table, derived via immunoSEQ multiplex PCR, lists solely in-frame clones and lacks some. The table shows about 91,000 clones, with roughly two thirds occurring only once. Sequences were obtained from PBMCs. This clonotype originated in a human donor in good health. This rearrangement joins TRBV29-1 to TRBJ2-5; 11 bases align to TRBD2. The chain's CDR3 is CSVGEALAGATTPQETQYF. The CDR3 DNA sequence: TGCAGCGTCGGTGAGGCACTAGCGGGGGCTACAACCCCACAGGAGACCCAGTACTTC.